Shown below are 6 T cell receptor beta chains from a single sample sequenced in a study of blood T cell repertoires in COVID-19. The repertoire was sequenced with immunoSEQ multiplex PCR; TCRdb's copy has only in-frame clones and lacks some. The table shows some 150,000 clones, with over 85% occurring only once. The sequenced sample was peripheral blood. These TCRs come from a human donor in a cohort sampled during active COVID-19.

V usage is TRBV3-1 (or the pseudogene TRBV3-2) and J usage is TRBJ2-5; TRBD2 aligns across 11 bases. This CDR3 has 15 residues. The ends lost 1 base at V and 5 bases at J; junction bases unmatched: 3. CDR1 and CDR2 (germline): LGHDT, YNNKEL (reference sequence). The CDR3 here is CASSQGLAGLETQYF. The CDR3, as DNA: TGTGCCAGCAGCCAAGGACTAGCGGGGTTGGAGACCCAGTACTTC.

The rearrangement joins TRBV10-3 to TRBJ1-5; TRBD1 aligns across 9 bases. The CDR3 runs to 17 residues. J lost 4 bases, V lost 4 bases, and 11 bases had no gene match. Germline lookup yields CDR1 ENHRY and CDR2 SYGVKD. CDR3 protein: CAISVGLGQGINQPQHF. DNA of the CDR3: TGTGCCATCAGTGTAGGATTGGGACAGGGAATTAATCAGCCCCAGCATTTT.

The V call is TRBV4-1, the J call TRBJ1-2; 7 nucleotides match TRBD1. Germline values: CDR1 MGHRA, CDR2 YSYEKL. V lost 0 bases and J lost 2; bases outside the gene matches: 6. This CDR3 is 16 amino acids long. The CDR3 bases are TGCGCCAGCAGCCAAGAAAGTTGGGGACAGAACTATGGCTACACCTTC. This translates into CASSQESWGQNYGYTF.

This chain joins TRBV7-3 and TRBJ2-3, with a possible D match to TRBD2 (6 bases). Trimming cost V 4 bases and J 1 base, with 15 bases left between them. CDR3 size: 16 residues. The germline CDR1 and CDR2 sequences are SGHTA and FQGTGA. For the CDR3, the DNA is TGTGCCAGCAGCTCCCCCTCTCGCGGGGGCACAGATACGCAGTATTTT. Translated: CASSSPSRGGTDTQYF.

The chain carries TRBV18 and TRBJ1-1; 10 bases match TRBD1. The germline CDR1 and CDR2 sequences are KGHSH and LQKENI. The V gene end was trimmed by 6 bases and the J gene end by 1 base; junction bases not matched to a gene: 17. The CDR3 has 19 residues. The CDR3 DNA reads TGTGCCAGCTCGCCCACTCTGACAGGGGGCGGAAGGAGGAACACTGAAGCTTTCTTT. It yields the protein CASSPTLTGGGRRNTEAFF.

The V gene is TRBV2, the J gene TRBJ2-3, with D perhaps matching TRBD1 (5 bases). Germline CDR1 SNHLY, CDR2 FYNNEI. This CDR3 has 15 residues. Trimming removed 7 bases from V and 2 bases from J, with 16 bases in between. In nucleotides, the CDR3 is TGTGCCAGCAAGGTCCGAGACAGACTCACAGATACGCAGTATTTT. It encodes CASKVRDRLTDTQYF.